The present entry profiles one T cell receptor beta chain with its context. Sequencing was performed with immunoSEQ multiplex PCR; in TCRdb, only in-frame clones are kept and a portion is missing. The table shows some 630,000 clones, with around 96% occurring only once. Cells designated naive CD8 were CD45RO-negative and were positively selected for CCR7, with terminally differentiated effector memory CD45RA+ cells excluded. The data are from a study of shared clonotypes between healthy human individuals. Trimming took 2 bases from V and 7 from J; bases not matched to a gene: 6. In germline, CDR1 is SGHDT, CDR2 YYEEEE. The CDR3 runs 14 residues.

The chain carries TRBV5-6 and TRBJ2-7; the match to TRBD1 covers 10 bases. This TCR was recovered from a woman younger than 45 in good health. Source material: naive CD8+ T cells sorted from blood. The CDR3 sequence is CASSLPGQGHEQYF. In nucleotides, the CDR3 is TGTGCCAGCAGCTTACCGGGACAGGGGCATGAGCAGTACTTC.